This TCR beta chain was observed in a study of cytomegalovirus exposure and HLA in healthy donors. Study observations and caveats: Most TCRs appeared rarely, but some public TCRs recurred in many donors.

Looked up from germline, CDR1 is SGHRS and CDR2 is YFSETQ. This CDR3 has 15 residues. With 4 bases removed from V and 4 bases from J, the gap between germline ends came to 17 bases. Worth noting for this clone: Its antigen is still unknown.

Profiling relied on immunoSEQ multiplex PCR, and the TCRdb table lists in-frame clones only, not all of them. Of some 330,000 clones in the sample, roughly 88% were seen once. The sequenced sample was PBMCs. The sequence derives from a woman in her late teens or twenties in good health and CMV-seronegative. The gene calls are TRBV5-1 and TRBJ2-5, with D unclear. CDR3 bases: TGCGCCAGCAGCGTAGATACGTCTCACGTAGAGACCCAGTACTTC. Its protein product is CASSVDTSHVETQYF.